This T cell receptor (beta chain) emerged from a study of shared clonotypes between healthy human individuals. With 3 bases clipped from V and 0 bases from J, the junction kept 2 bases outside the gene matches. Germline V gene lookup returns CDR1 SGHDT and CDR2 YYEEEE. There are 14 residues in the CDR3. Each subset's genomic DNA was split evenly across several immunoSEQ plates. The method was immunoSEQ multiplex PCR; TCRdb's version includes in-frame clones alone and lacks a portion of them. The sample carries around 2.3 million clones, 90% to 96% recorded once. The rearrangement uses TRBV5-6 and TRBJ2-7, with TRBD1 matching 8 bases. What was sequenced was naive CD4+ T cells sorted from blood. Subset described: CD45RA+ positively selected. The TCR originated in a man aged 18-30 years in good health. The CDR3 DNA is TGTGCCAGCAGCTGGGGACAGGTCTCCTACGAGCAGTACTTC. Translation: CASSWGQVSYEQYF.